Sequencing of this TCR beta chain was carried out in a study of T-cell memory formation after mild COVID-19. This clonotype came up a few times. This CDR3 contains 12 residues. Germline V gene data show CDR1 as MNHEY and CDR2 as SVGAGI. Trimming took 11 bases from V and 1 from J; bases not matched to a gene: 4. 5'RACE primed from the constant segment yielded TCR alpha and TCR beta cDNA libraries bearing sample barcodes and UMIs. TCRdb reprocessed the 5' RACE reads via MiXCR and lists one record per CDR3 protein. The sample records about 270,000 distinct CDR3 sequences, about 17% being singletons. The chain links TRBV6-5 to TRBJ2-7, with 8 bases aligning to TRBD1. The sequencing input was PBMCs or a T cell subset sorted from them (not recorded which). The sequence came from a man aged 18 to 29 who had mild COVID-19 (a few samples of this study predate the infection). Cell type and time point are not known. CDR3 region: CAGRDRSYEQYF. The CDR3, as DNA: TGTGCCGGACGGGACAGGTCCTACGAGCAGTACTTC.